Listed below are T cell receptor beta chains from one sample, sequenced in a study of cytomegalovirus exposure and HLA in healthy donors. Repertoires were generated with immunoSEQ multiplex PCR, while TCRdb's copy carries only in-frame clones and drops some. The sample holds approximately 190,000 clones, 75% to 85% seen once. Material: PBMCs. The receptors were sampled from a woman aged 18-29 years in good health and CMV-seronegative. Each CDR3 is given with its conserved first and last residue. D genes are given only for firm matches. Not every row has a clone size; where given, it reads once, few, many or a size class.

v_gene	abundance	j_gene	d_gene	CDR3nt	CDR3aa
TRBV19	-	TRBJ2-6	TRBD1	TGTGCCAGTAGTCTTTCGGGACAGTCTTCTGCTGCCAACGTCCTGACTTTC	CASSLSGQSSAANVLTF
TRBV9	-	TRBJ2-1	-	TGTGCCAGCAGCGTAGGGACTCGTCGGGATGAGCAGTTCTTC	CASSVGTRRDEQFF
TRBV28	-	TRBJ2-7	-	TGTGCCAGCAGTTTCTCCGACCGACTCTACGAGCAGTACTTC	CASSFSDRLYEQYF
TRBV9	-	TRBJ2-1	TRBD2	TGTGCCAGCAGCGTAGGACTAGCGGGAGGTGACAATGAGCAGTTCTTC	CASSVGLAGGDNEQFF
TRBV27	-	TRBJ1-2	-	TGTGCCAGCAGCGCCATCGTCAGCTATGGCTACACCTTC	CASSAIVSYGYTF
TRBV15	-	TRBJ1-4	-	TGTGCCACCAGCAGAGAGAGGCAGTCTGAAAAACTGTTTTTT	CATSRERQSEKLFF
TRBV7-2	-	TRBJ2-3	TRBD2	TGTGCCAGCAGCTCCGGACTAGCGGGAGGCGGTGGTACGCAGTATTTT	CASSSGLAGGGGTQYF
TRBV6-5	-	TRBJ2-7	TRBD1	TGTGCCAGCAGTTACTCGGGACAGCCAATCGACGAGCAGTACTTC	CASSYSGQPIDEQYF
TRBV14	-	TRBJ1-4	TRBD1	TGTGCCAGCAGCCAAGCCCCGACAGGGCGGCCTAATGAAAAACTGTTTTTT	CASSQAPTGRPNEKLFF
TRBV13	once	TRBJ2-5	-	TGTGCCAGCAGTAACAGGGACGGGGGGGAGACCCAGTACTTC	CASSNRDGGETQYF
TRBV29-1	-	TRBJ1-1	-	TGCAGCGTTGTTTACAGGAACACTGAAGCTTTCTTT	CSVVYRNTEAFF
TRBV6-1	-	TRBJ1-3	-	TGTGCCAGCCACCCAGGGGCTAATTCTGGAAACACCATATATTTT	CASHPGANSGNTIYF
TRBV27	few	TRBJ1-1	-	TGTGCCAGCAGTTTCCCGTCGAACACTGAAGCTTTCTTT	CASSFPSNTEAFF
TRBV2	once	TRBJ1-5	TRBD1	TGTGCCAGCAGGGGACAGGGTGGCAATCAGCCCCAGCATTTT	CASRGQGGNQPQHF
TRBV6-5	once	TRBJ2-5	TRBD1	TGTGCCAGCAGTAGATCCGGGACAGCGGAAGAGACCCAGTACTTC	CASSRSGTAEETQYF
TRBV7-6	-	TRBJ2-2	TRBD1	TGTGCCAGCAGCCTTAGACAGGGTCGAACCGGGGAGCTGTTTTTT	CASSLRQGRTGELFF
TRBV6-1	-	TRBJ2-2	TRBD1	TGTGCCAGCAGTCTTGGACAGGGGTGGCTGTTTTTT	CASSLGQGWLFF
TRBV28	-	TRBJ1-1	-	TGTGCCAGCAGTACCTACGGGAACGCTTTCTTT	CASSTYGNAFF
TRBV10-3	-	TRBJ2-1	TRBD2	TGTGCCATCGCGGCGGGGGGGGCCCCGGAGCAGTTCTTC	CAIAAGGAPEQFF
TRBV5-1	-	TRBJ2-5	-	TGCGCCAGCCTCTTATCCCCGGGAGTAGGGGAGACCCAGTACTTC	CASLLSPGVGETQYF
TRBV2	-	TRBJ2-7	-	TGTGCCAGCAGAGTCAGGGGATGGGAAAACGAGCAGTACTTC	CASRVRGWENEQYF
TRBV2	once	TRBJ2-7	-	TGTGCCAGCAGCCAGGAGGGGACCAACGAGCAGTACTTC	CASSQEGTNEQYF
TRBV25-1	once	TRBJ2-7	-	TGTGCCAGCGGGCCAGAAGACGAGCAGTACTTC	CASGPEDEQYF
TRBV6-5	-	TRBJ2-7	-	TGTGCCAGCAGTTACTTATCGCGGGTTTTATCCTACGAGCAGTACTTC	CASSYLSRVLSYEQYF
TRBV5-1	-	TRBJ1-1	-	TGCGCCAGCAGCACCGCAGGGCCTCGGACTGAAGCTTTCTTT	CASSTAGPRTEAFF
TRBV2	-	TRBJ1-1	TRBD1	TGTGCAGCCGGGACAGGGAATACTGAAGCTTTCTTT	CAAGTGNTEAFF
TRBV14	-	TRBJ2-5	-	TGTGCCAGCGGTAACAACCAAGAGACCCAGTACTTC	CASGNNQETQYF
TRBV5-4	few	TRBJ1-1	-	TGTGCCAGCAGCTTGGAAAGAGTAAACACTGAAGCTTTCTTT	CASSLERVNTEAFF
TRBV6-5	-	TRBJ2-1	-	TGTGCCAGCAGTGACAGTCTCTACAATGAGCAGTTCTTC	CASSDSLYNEQFF
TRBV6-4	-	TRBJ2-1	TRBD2	TGTGCCAGCAGTTTGACTAGCGCCTCCTACAATGAGCAGTTCTTC	CASSLTSASYNEQFF
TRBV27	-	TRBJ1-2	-	TGTGCCAGCAGTTATGGGCAGGGGTATGGCTACACCTTC	CASSYGQGYGYTF
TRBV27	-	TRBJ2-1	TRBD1	TGTGCCAGCAGTTCCGGACAGGGCCCCCATGAGCAGTTCTTC	CASSSGQGPHEQFF
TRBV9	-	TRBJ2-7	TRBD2	TGTGCCAGCAGCCCGAGCGGGGTACCCTACGAGCAGTACTTC	CASSPSGVPYEQYF
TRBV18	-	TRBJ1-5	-	TGTGCCAGCTCACCGGGACAACTCAATCAGCCCCAGCATTTT	CASSPGQLNQPQHF
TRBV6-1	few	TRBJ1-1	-	TGTGCCAGCATCGACAGTCCCTACTCTGAAGCTTTCTTT	CASIDSPYSEAFF
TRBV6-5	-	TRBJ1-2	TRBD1	TGTGCCAGCAGAGGGACAGGCCGGAACTATGGCTACACCTTC	CASRGTGRNYGYTF
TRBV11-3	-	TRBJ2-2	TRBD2	TGTGCCAGCAGCTTAGTTGCGGGAGGGCCCGGGGAGCTGTTTTTT	CASSLVAGGPGELFF
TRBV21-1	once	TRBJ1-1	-	TGTGCCAGCAGCAAAAGGTGCGATACGTGTGGGGTAAGCTCCGGGGTCATAGGCACTGAAGCTTTCTTT	CASSKRCDTCGVSSGVIGTEAFF
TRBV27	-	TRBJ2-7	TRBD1	TGTGCCAGCAGAAAACCGGGACAGTCCTACGAGCAGTACTTC	CASRKPGQSYEQYF
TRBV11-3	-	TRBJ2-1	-	TGTGCCAGCAGCTTAGCGGGGTACAATGAGCAGTTCTTC	CASSLAGYNEQFF
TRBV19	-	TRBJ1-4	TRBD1	TGTGCCAGTAGCATACCCGGGACAGGGGGGCAACTGTTTTTT	CASSIPGTGGQLFF
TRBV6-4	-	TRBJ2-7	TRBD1	TGTGCCAGCATTATCAGGGGGTACGAGCAGTACTTC	CASIIRGYEQYF
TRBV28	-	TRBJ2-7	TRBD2	TGTGCCAGCAGTTCCGGGGGGAACGAGCAGTACTTC	CASSSGGNEQYF
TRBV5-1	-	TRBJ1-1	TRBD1	TGCGCCAGCAGCTTGGTGGCGACAGGGACGAACACTGAAGCTTTCTTT	CASSLVATGTNTEAFF
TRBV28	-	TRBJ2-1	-	TGTGCCAGCAGTTTAAGGAGTGAGCAGTTCTTC	CASSLRSEQFF
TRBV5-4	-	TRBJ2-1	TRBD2	TGTGCCAGCAGCTTGGGCCTAGCGGGAGAGGAGCAGTTCTTC	CASSLGLAGEEQFF
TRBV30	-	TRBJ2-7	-	TGTGCCTGGAGGAGGGGGACCGACTCCTACGAGCAGTACTTC	CAWRRGTDSYEQYF
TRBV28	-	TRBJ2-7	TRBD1	TGTGCCAGCAGACCGGGACAGGTTACCTACGAGCAGTACTTC	CASRPGQVTYEQYF
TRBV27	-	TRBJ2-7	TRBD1	TGTGCCAGCAGTACCTGGACAGGGGGCTACGAGCAGTACTTC	CASSTWTGGYEQYF
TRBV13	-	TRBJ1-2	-	TGTGCCAGCAGCTTAGACAGGAACTATGGCTACACCTTC	CASSLDRNYGYTF
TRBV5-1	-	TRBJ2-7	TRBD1	TGCGCCAGCAGCTTGGTCGGGACAGAGATATCCGAGCAGTACTTC	CASSLVGTEISEQYF
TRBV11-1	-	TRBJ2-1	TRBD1	TGTGCCAGCAGCTCCGGGACAGGGGTCTACAATGAGCAGTTCTTC	CASSSGTGVYNEQFF
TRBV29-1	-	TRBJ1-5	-	TGCAGCGTTGAAGACAGTTACAATCAGCCCCAGCATTTT	CSVEDSYNQPQHF
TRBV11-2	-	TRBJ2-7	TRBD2	TGTGCCAGCAGCTTAGGGGCTAGCGGTACCTACGAGCAGTACTTC	CASSLGASGTYEQYF
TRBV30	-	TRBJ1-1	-	TGTGCCTGGAGTGGAGATAAGGGGCCAACGGCTTTCTTT	CAWSGDKGPTAFF
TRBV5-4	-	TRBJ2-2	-	TGTGCCAGCAGACAAGAGAGGGTTCGGACCGGGGAGCTGTTTTTT	CASRQERVRTGELFF
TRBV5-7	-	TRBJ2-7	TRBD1	TGTGCCAGCTGTCGGGGGACAGGGGGCTACGAGCAGTACTTC	CASCRGTGGYEQYF
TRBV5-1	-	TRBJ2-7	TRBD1	TGCGCCAGCAGCATAACCGGGACAGGGAGGTCCTACGAGCAGTACTTC	CASSITGTGRSYEQYF
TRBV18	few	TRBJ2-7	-	TGTGCCAGCTCACCGGAGGGAAATTACTACGAGCAGTACTTC	CASSPEGNYYEQYF
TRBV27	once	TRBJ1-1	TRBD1	TGTGCCAGCAGTTTATCTGACAGGGGGACTGAAGCTTTCTTT	CASSLSDRGTEAFF